A selection of T cell receptor beta chains follows, all from one sample in a study of Graves' ophthalmopathy and Graves' hyperthyroidism. In TCRdb, the multiplex PCR reads were re-called with MiXCR into one record per CDR3 protein. Here the sample spans some 200,000 distinct CDR3 sequences, under 30% being singletons. Sequences were obtained from peripheral blood. All receptors derive from a man aged 45-65 years with Graves' ophthalmopathy. Each CDR3 is given with its conserved first and last residue. D genes are given only for firm matches. Not every row has a clone size; where given, it reads once, few, many or a size class.

D	J	size	V	DNA	CDR3
TRBD1	TRBJ1-1	many	TRBV7-6	TGTGCCAGCAGCTGGGACAGGGCGGGGAACACTGAAGCTTTCTTT	CASSWDRAGNTEAFF
NA	TRBJ2-4	many	TRBV20-1	TGCAGTGCTAGAGAGGTCTGGGGACGCCTCCCGAGTCGACTGGGCAAAAACATTCAGTACTTC	CSAREVWGRLPSRLGKNIQYF
NA	TRBJ2-2	many	TRBV27	TGTGCCAGCAGTTTCTACACCGGGGAGCTGTTTTTT	CASSFYTGELFF
NA	TRBJ1-2	few	TRBV6-2/TRBV6-3	TGTGCCAGCAGTTCGGGTGGCAGTAACTATGGCTACACCTTC	CASSSGGSNYGYTF
TRBD1	TRBJ2-4	many	TRBV6-1	TGTGCCAGCAGCGGGACAGGGCATCGTAAAAACATTCAGTACTTC	CASSGTGHRKNIQYF
NA	TRBJ2-5	many	TRBV27	TGTGCCAGCAGTCCCGAGCATGCGACAACGTACCAAGAGACCCAGTACTTC	CASSPEHATTYQETQYF
NA	TRBJ2-7	many	TRBV28	TGTGCCTCACGACACGGGAGCAGGTACGAGCAGTACTTC	CASRHGSRYEQYF
TRBD1	TRBJ1-5	many	TRBV12-3/TRBV12-4	TGTGCCAGCAGGAGGGACAGGGGCGGAATTAGCAATCAGCCCCAGCATTTT	CASRRDRGGISNQPQHF
NA	TRBJ1-1	NA	TRBV6-1	TGTGCCAGCAGTCAGAGCGGGTATAACACTGAAGCTTTCTTT	CASSQSGYNTEAFF
NA	TRBJ2-7	NA	TRBV27	TGTGCCAGCACCTCAACAGGGCCGGATTACGAGCAGTACTTC	CASTSTGPDYEQYF
TRBD1	TRBJ1-6	many	TRBV19	TGTGCCAGTAGTGCCAGGGGGGATTCACCCCTCCACTTT	CASSARGDSPLHF
NA	TRBJ2-7	many	TRBV7-2	TGTGCCAGCAGACCCCGGGGAACCTACGAGCAGTACTTC	CASRPRGTYEQYF
TRBD1	TRBJ1-1	many	TRBV6-2/TRBV6-3	TGTGCCAGCAGTCCCCAGGGGGGCTTAATCGGAAGCACTGAAGCTTTCTTT	CASSPQGGLIGSTEAFF
NA	TRBJ2-7	NA	TRBV5-1	TGCGCCAGCAGCTTCCGGGGTCCGGGCTACGAGCAGTACTTC	CASSFRGPGYEQYF
TRBD1	TRBJ2-7	many	TRBV6-5	TGTGCCAGCAGCCTCGGGACAGACCTCGAGGGGCAGTACTTC	CASSLGTDLEGQYF
NA	TRBJ2-2	NA	TRBV11-2	TGTGCCAGCAGCTTTGATTTAGTAGTGGCCGGGGAGCTGTTTTTT	CASSFDLVVAGELFF
NA	TRBJ1-6	many	TRBV13	TGTGCCAGCAGCTCAAGAGACGGCTCGGCCCTCCACTTT	CASSSRDGSALHF
TRBD1	TRBJ2-7	many	TRBV20-1	TGCAGTGCCAGTCAGGGGACAGGGAGTTACGAGCAGTACTTC	CSASQGTGSYEQYF
NA	TRBJ1-2	many	TRBV28	TGTGCCAGCAGTTCCCTAACAGGGAACTATGGCTACACCTTC	CASSSLTGNYGYTF
TRBD1	TRBJ2-7	NA	TRBV6-2/TRBV6-3	TGTGCCAGCAGTCTTCTTGGGGACAGGCCTTACGAGCAGTACTTC	CASSLLGDRPYEQYF
NA	TRBJ2-7	NA	TRBV28	TGTGCCAGCGGTTTCCGACTAGCCTACGAGCAGTACTTC	CASGFRLAYEQYF
NA	TRBJ1-3	many	TRBV6-1	TGTGCCAGCAGTGAATCCCCCCCGCATCTAAACGCTGGAAACACCATATATTTT	CASSESPPHLNAGNTIYF
NA	TRBJ2-2	many	TRBV6-1	TGTGCCAGCAGTGGGACACCTCGGGGGAACACCGGGGAGCTGTTTTTT	CASSGTPRGNTGELFF
TRBD1	TRBJ2-7	many	TRBV28	TGTGCCAGCAATTCCGGGACAGTCCTCTACGAGCAGTACTTC	CASNSGTVLYEQYF
NA	TRBJ2-7	NA	TRBV3-1	TGTGCCAGCAGCCAAGCGGTGGGCCTCAGGACATACGAGCAGTACTTC	CASSQAVGLRTYEQYF
NA	TRBJ1-1	many	TRBV28	TGTGCCAGCAGGCGGCCAGGGGAGAACACTGAAGCTTTCTTT	CASRRPGENTEAFF
NA	TRBJ1-1	NA	TRBV28	TGTGCCAGCCCGCCGACCGGGACTACTAACGCCAACACTGAAGCTTTCTTT	CASPPTGTTNANTEAFF
TRBD1	TRBJ1-1	NA	TRBV27	TGTGCCAGCAGTTTCCTACAGGGGCGGGCGGGCACTGAAGCTTTCTTT	CASSFLQGRAGTEAFF
NA	TRBJ2-5	many	TRBV20-1	TGCAGTGCTATACAGCAAGAGACCCAGTACTTC	CSAIQQETQYF
NA	TRBJ2-5	many	TRBV6-5	TGTGCCACCACGACCGTAGAGTCAGGGTTTTCTCAGTACTTC	CATTTVESGFSQYF
NA	TRBJ1-2	NA	TRBV6-5	TGTGCCAGCAGTTACCTCGGGGGCCGCGGTGGCTACACCTTC	CASSYLGGRGGYTF
NA	TRBJ2-7	few	TRBV7-9	TGTGCCAGCAGCGTATCAGGAGGGGAGCAGTACTTC	CASSVSGGEQYF
NA	TRBJ2-7	many	TRBV29-1	TGCAGCGTTGAGGGGGGGACAGTCCCCTACGAGCAGTACTTC	CSVEGGTVPYEQYF
NA	TRBJ1-1	once	TRBV12-3/TRBV12-4	TGTGCCGCCAGCAACCCCCACACTGAAGCTTTCTTT	CAASNPHTEAFF
NA	TRBJ2-5	once	TRBV6-1	TGTGCCAGCAGTGAATCGGGACGGAGCCAAGAGACCCAGTACTTC	CASSESGRSQETQYF
NA	TRBJ1-2	NA	TRBV19	TGTGCCAGTAGTCCCCCGACACATTCTAACTATGGCTACACCTTC	CASSPPTHSNYGYTF
TRBD2	TRBJ2-5	NA	TRBV6-2/TRBV6-3	TGTGCCAGCAGCGAGCGGGAATACGAGACCCAGTACTTC	CASSEREYETQYF
NA	TRBJ1-5	few	TRBV20-1	TGCAGTGCTAGAGATCTGAAGCAGCCCCAGCATTTT	CSARDLKQPQHF
TRBD1	TRBJ1-6	many	TRBV3-1	TGTGCCAGCAGCCGTCATTCGGGACAGCTCATGTATTCACCCCTCCACTTT	CASSRHSGQLMYSPLHF
NA	TRBJ2-7	many	TRBV14	TGTGCCAGCAGCCGGGGGTACACCTACGAGCAGTACTTC	CASSRGYTYEQYF
NA	TRBJ2-5	many	TRBV28	TGTGCCAGCAGTTATCAGGGACGTCAAGAGACCCAGTACTTC	CASSYQGRQETQYF
TRBD1	TRBJ2-4	NA	TRBV12-3/TRBV12-4	TGTGCCAGCAGTGGGGGCCTGGGACAGGGCAAAAACATTCAGTACTTC	CASSGGLGQGKNIQYF
NA	TRBJ2-7	many	TRBV28	TGTGCCAGCAGATCCGGGACTCCCAGCTCCTACGAGCAGTACTTC	CASRSGTPSSYEQYF
NA	TRBJ2-5	NA	TRBV12-3/TRBV12-4	TGTGCCAGCAGTTTAGGGGGTCGGGGTAGGACGCGCGAGACCCAGTACTTC	CASSLGGRGRTRETQYF
NA	TRBJ2-5	NA	TRBV6-2/TRBV6-3	TGTGCCAGCGTGGAATTCCGGGCAGGACAAGAGACCCAGTACTTC	CASVEFRAGQETQYF
NA	TRBJ2-7	many	TRBV6-2/TRBV6-3	TGTGCCAGCGCTCACTACGAGCAGTACTTC	CASAHYEQYF